Below, 25 T cell receptor beta chains from the same sample are listed, as sequenced in a study of cytomegalovirus exposure and HLA in healthy donors. 13 Jbeta primers and 60 Vbeta primers were used for the PCR. Using immunoSEQ multiplex PCR, the repertoire was profiled, and TCRdb retains in-frame clones only, with some absent. The data contain roughly 100,000 clones, about 69% of them singletons. Sequenced input: PBMCs. These receptors came from a man aged 35-49 years in good health and CMV-seronegative.

The chain carries TRBV28 and TRBJ1-6; tentatively, D is TRBD1 (6 bases). The ends were cut back, 7 bases at V and 3 bases at J, with 10 bases in the middle. CDR3 size: 14 residues. The germline V gene encodes CDR1 MDHEN and CDR2 SYDVKM. CDR3 region: CASNVQGYNSPLHF. CDR3 sequence (DNA): TGTGCCAGCAACGTACAGGGCTATAATTCACCCCTCCACTTT.

This clone was picked up a small number of times. The chain uses TRBV12-5 and TRBJ2-3, with no clear D. This CDR3 spans 14 amino acids. V shed 4 bases and J shed 6 bases, with 14 bases lying between them. Germline CDR1 LGHNT, CDR2 FRNRAP. The CDR3 region is CASGYGLTEDTQYF. CDR3 nucleotides: TGTGCTAGTGGTTACGGGTTAACGGAGGATACGCAGTATTTT.

The chain employs TRBV30 and TRBJ2-1, with 9 nucleotides matching TRBD2. J lost 8 bases, V lost 0 bases, and 5 bases had no gene match. Looked up from germline, CDR1 is GTSNPN and CDR2 is SVGIG (reference sequence). The CDR3 length is 14 residues. CDR3 protein: CAWSVIAGAHEQFF. The CDR3 region has the DNA TGTGCCTGGAGTGTAATAGCGGGAGCCCATGAGCAGTTCTTC. Looking up the rest from reference TRBV30 and TRBJ2-1 gives the full variable domain: SQTIHQWPATLVQPVGSPLSLECTVEGTSNPNLYWYRQAAGRGLQLLFYSVGIGQISSEVPQNLSASRPQDRQFILSSKKLLLSDSGFYLCAWSVIAGAHEQFFGPGTRLTVL.

The chain joins TRBV4-1 to TRBJ2-1; maybe TRBD1 (7 bases). From germline, CDR1 is MGHRA and CDR2 YSYEKL. There are 17 residues in the CDR3. Deletions cut 6 bases from V and 2 bases from J, with 20 bases between. The CDR3 protein is CASSPRLQGRTYNEQFF. The CDR3 DNA sequence: TGCGCCAGCAGTCCACGACTACAGGGGAGGACCTACAATGAGCAGTTCTTC.

This chain links TRBV2 with TRBJ2-1, with D perhaps TRBD2 (7 bases). The CDR3 covers 14 residues. The germline V and J ends were trimmed by 9 bases and 5 bases, with 17 bases remaining between them. CDR1 and CDR2 from the germline V gene are SNHLY and FYNNEI. CDR3 nucleotides: TGTGCCAGTATTCCCGGGGGGCTGAACAATGAGCAGTTCTTC. It is translated as CASIPGGLNNEQFF.

The table lists this clone with a count of one. The chain uses TRBV14 and TRBJ2-5; the match to TRBD1 covers 7 bases. Per germline, CDR1 SGHDN and CDR2 FVKESK. This CDR3 spans 15 amino acids. Germline trimming cut 3 bases from V and 6 bases from J; bases unmatched to any gene: 10. CDR3 in DNA: TGTGCCAGCAGCCAGGATGGGACAGTTGCAAAGACCCAGTACTTC. Translated, it gives CASSQDGTVAKTQYF.

The chain carries TRBV18 and TRBJ2-5; 7 positions agree with TRBD2. The CDR3 is 16 residues long. Germline V gene data show CDR1 as KGHSH and CDR2 as LQKENI. Trimming cost V 0 bases and J 2 bases; bases outside gene matches: 6. The CDR3 spells CASSPPRGSGQETQYF. CDR3 coding DNA: TGTGCCAGCTCACCACCGCGGGGGAGCGGTCAAGAGACCCAGTACTTC.

V is TRBV19 and J is TRBJ1-1; D uncertain. Trimming pared 7 bases from V and 0 bases from J, leaving 9 bases between. The CDR3 runs 13 residues. The germline CDR1 and CDR2 sequences are LNHDA and SQIVND (reference sequence). CDR3 in DNA: TGTGCCAGTATGGGGAGCATGAACACTGAAGCTTTCTTT. This encodes CASMGSMNTEAFF.

This clone was seen a single time. The chain employs TRBV5-1 and TRBJ2-1, with 11 positions matching TRBD2. The CDR3 is 15 amino acids. The trim removed 0 bases at V and 5 bases at J, leaving 1 base unmatched. Germline V gene sequence: CDR1 SGHRS, CDR2 YFSETQ. This CDR3 is CASSLGLAGNNEQFF. CDR3 sequence (DNA): TGCGCCAGCAGCTTGGGACTAGCGGGGAACAATGAGCAGTTCTTC.

The chain joins TRBV27 to TRBJ2-5; 8 bases agree with TRBD1. The DNA end favors TRBJ2-7, so the J call may be wrong. This CDR3 contains 16 residues. Germline-derived CDR1 and CDR2 are MNHEY and SMNVEV (reference sequence). CDR3 loop: CASSPSRGRFSYEQYF. The CDR3 DNA follows: TGTGCCAGCAGTCCGAGCAGGGGGCGATTCTCCTACGAGCAGTACTTC.

The rearrangement joins TRBV4-1 to TRBJ2-4; TRBD2 might be the D (5 bases). Germline CDR1 reads MGHRA; CDR2 reads YSYEKL. This CDR3 has 16 residues. V dropped 4 bases and J dropped 8 bases, with 21 bases sitting between them. The CDR3 loop reads CASSPSPGIGWDIQYF. CDR3 coding DNA: TGCGCCAGCAGCCCGTCCCCGGGGATAGGGTGGGACATTCAGTACTTC.

The CDR3 loop is CASSLGDKGNTIYF. CDR3 DNA: TGTGCCAGCAGCCTTGGGGACAAAGGAAACACCATATATTTT. This chain uses TRBV25-1 with TRBJ1-3; possible D gene TRBD1, 6 bases. The germline V and J ends were trimmed by 6 bases and 4 bases, with 13 bases remaining between them. The length of the CDR3 is 14 residues. Germline V gene data show CDR1 as MGHDK and CDR2 as SYGVNS.

This rearrangement joins TRBV9 to TRBJ2-2, with 9 bases identical to TRBD2. J was trimmed by 6 bases and V by 0 bases; bases with no gene match: 6. The length of the CDR3 is 16 residues. Germline V gene data show CDR1 as SGDLS and CDR2 as YYNGEE. The CDR3 reads CASSVAGAGGPGELFF. In DNA form, the CDR3 reads TGTGCCAGCAGCGTAGCAGGGGCGGGGGGGCCCGGGGAGCTGTTTTTT.

The V call is TRBV7-9, the J call TRBJ2-1; TRBD2 matches at 12 bases. Trimming cost V 1 base and J 7 bases; bases outside gene matches: 5. Germline CDR1 and CDR2: SEHNR and FQNEAQ (reference sequence). The CDR3 extends over 16 amino acids. DNA for the CDR3: TGTGCCAGCAGCTTAGGCCCGGGACTAGCGGGTAATGAGCAGTTCTTC. This encodes CASSLGPGLAGNEQFF.

The chain couples TRBV30 to TRBJ1-5; TRBD1 is a possible D gene (6 bases). The CDR3 spans 15 residues. V gave up 0 bases and J gave up 3 bases, with 12 bases separating them. Germline V gene data show CDR1 as GTSNPN and CDR2 as SVGIG (reference sequence). CDR3 DNA: TGTGCCTGGAGTGTAGAGGGGGAATACAATCAGCCCCAGCATTTT. It codes for CAWSVEGEYNQPQHF.

This clone was detected only a few times. The chain recombines TRBV30 with TRBJ1-2; no reliable D call. The CDR3 has 12 amino acids. V was cut by 0 bases and J by 2 bases, with 4 bases left in between. Germline V CDR1 and CDR2: GTSNPN, SVGIG (reference sequence). The CDR3 region is CAWSVLNYGYTF. CDR3 coding DNA: TGTGCCTGGAGTGTCTTGAACTATGGCTACACCTTC.

The J gene is TRBJ2-2, the V gene TRBV6-4, with D possibly matching TRBD1 (6 bases). This CDR3 comprises 16 residues. The germline V gene has CDR1 MRHNA and CDR2 SNTAGT. V was pared by 1 base and J by 0 bases, with 9 bases between. CDR3 sequence reads: CASSDWRTANTGELFF. The CDR3 DNA reads as TGTGCCAGCAGTGACTGGCGGACAGCGAACACCGGGGAGCTGTTTTTT.

This rearrangement joins TRBV7-2 to TRBJ2-7; 7 bases are a match to TRBD1. Germline CDR1 SGHTA, CDR2 FQGNSA. The CDR3 runs 15 residues. With 5 bases clipped from V and 4 bases from J, the junction kept 11 bases outside the gene matches. This CDR3 is CASSIGPGQKYEQYF. The CDR3 bases are TGTGCCAGCAGCATAGGCCCGGGACAGAAATACGAGCAGTACTTC.

The chain employs TRBV4-3 and TRBJ2-7, with a possible D match to TRBD1 (6 bases). Trimming left V 2 bases short and J 4 bases short, with 18 bases between. CDR3 length equals 16 residues. Germline V gives CDR1 LGHNA, CDR2 YSLEER. The CDR3 sequence is CASSQTHGAGVYEQYF. CDR3 in DNA: TGCGCCAGCAGCCAAACGCACGGGGCAGGGGTTTACGAGCAGTACTTC.

In this sample, this clone turned up a few times. The chain carries TRBV10-2 and TRBJ1-5; D is ambiguous. CDR3 size: 12 residues. Trimming removed 5 bases from V and 1 base from J, with 3 bases in between. Germline CDR1 WSHSY, CDR2 SAAADI. The CDR3 bases are TGCGCCAGCAGTATAAGCAATCAGCCCCAGCATTTT. This translates into CASSISNQPQHF.

V is TRBV27 and J is TRBJ1-1; 7 bases are shared with TRBD1. J lost 4 bases, V lost 7 bases, and 9 bases had no gene match. This CDR3 has 14 residues. CDR1 and CDR2 from the germline V gene are MNHEY and SMNVEV (reference sequence). DNA for the CDR3: TGTGCCAGCACCCGGGACAGTAGGGGCACTGAAGCTTTCTTT. Translated, it gives CASTRDSRGTEAFF.

The chain combines TRBV25-1 with TRBJ2-3, with 9 bases that match TRBD1. There are 17 residues in the CDR3. Germline assignment: CDR1 MGHDK and CDR2 SYGVNS. V was clipped by 4 bases and J by 0 bases; unmatched bases: 8. The CDR3 reads CASSAGTGSTSTDTQYF. The CDR3 nucleotides read TGTGCCAGCAGTGCCGGGACAGGGAGTACTAGCACAGATACGCAGTATTTT.

This clone was counted a few times. The J gene is TRBJ1-2, the V gene TRBV18; tentative D call: TRBD1 (6 bases). Germline V gene data show CDR1 as KGHSH and CDR2 as LQKENI. V shed 1 base and J shed 6 bases, with 6 bases lying between them. There are 12 residues in the CDR3. For the CDR3, the DNA is TGTGCCAGCTCACCACAGGGGGATGGCTACACCTTC. Translating it yields CASSPQGDGYTF.

The V call is TRBV11-2, the J call TRBJ2-1; TRBD2 matches 9 bases. CDR1 and CDR2 (germline): SGHAT, FQNNGV. J was trimmed by 4 bases and V by 5 bases; bases with no gene match: 6. The CDR3 totals 15 residues. CDR3 region: CASSTTSGWYNEQFF. CDR3 nucleotide sequence: TGTGCCAGCAGCACGACTAGCGGATGGTACAATGAGCAGTTCTTC.

The chain has TRBV2 and TRBJ1-5; 9 bases are shared with TRBD1. Germline-derived CDR1 and CDR2 are SNHLY and FYNNEI. The V and J ends lost 7 bases and 3 bases, in that order; junction bases with no gene match: 7. This CDR3 spans 15 amino acids. DNA of the CDR3: TGTGCCAGCACCTGGAGGACAGGGGACAATCAGCCCCAGCATTTT. Its translation is CASTWRTGDNQPQHF.